The present TCR beta chain was sequenced within a study of cytomegalovirus exposure and HLA in healthy donors. The PCR was carried out with 60 Vbeta primers and 13 Jbeta primers. Data came from immunoSEQ multiplex PCR; TCRdb stores just in-frame clones and leaves some out. The repertoire holds roughly 90,000 clones, 65% to 85% seen once, with around 2% in the top ten. Germline V gene lookup returns CDR1 SNHLY and CDR2 FYNNEI. The CDR3 is 14 residues long. J gave up 3 bases and V 6 bases, and 7 bases lay outside the gene matches. Sequencing input: PBMCs. This receptor was taken from a man younger than 35 in good health and CMV-seronegative. V gene TRBV2 combines with J gene TRBJ2-5; TRBD1 matches at 7 bases. This CDR3 reads CASSRQGREETQYF. In nucleotides, the CDR3 is TGTGCCAGCAGCAGACAGGGTAGGGAAGAGACCCAGTACTTC.